This T cell receptor beta chain was obtained from a study of blood T cell repertoires in COVID-19. The wider study: PBMCs, B-cell-depleted T cells, or T cells were the source of the cDNA or gDNA that made up the material.

The germline V gene has CDR1 SGDLS and CDR2 YYNGEE. V was cut by 2 bases and J by 5 bases, with 11 bases left in between. The CDR3 totals 13 residues. Sequencing was performed with immunoSEQ multiplex PCR; in TCRdb, only in-frame clones are kept and a portion is missing. The sample holds some 250,000 clones, about 90% seen once. This receptor was taken from a man between 60 and 75 years old with acute or convalescent COVID-19. This chain connects TRBV9 to TRBJ2-7; possibly TRBD2 for D (6 bases). Specimen: peripheral blood. The CDR3 nucleotides are TGTGCCAGCAGCGTGGGGGGTAGGAACGAGCAGTACTTC. It yields the protein CASSVGGRNEQYF.